These 7 T cell receptor beta chains were sequenced from one sample in a study of blood T cell repertoires in COVID-19. Libraries were prepared by immunoSEQ multiplex PCR; TCRdb keeps only in-frame clonotypes and omits some of them. This sample has 150,000 or so clones, with 88% found just once. The sequenced sample was peripheral blood. The receptors were sampled from a human donor in a cohort sampled during active COVID-19.

Only one count was recorded for this clone. CDR3 coding DNA: TGTGCCAGCAGCTTAGGGCTCCAAGAGACCCAGTACTTC. Amino acid sequence: CASSLGLQETQYF. J is TRBJ2-5 and V is TRBV7-3; no definite D call. CDR1 is SGHTA and CDR2 is FQGTGA in the germline V gene. The CDR3 length is 13 residues. V was shortened by 2 bases and J by 1 base, with 5 bases between the two germline ends.

The chain couples TRBV19 to TRBJ2-5; 9 bases line up with TRBD1. Germline V lookup: CDR1 LNHDA, CDR2 SQIVND (reference sequence). V shed 9 bases, J shed 0 bases, and the junction held 11 bases outside the gene matches. The CDR3 has 16 amino acids. The DNA of the CDR3 is TGTGCCAGCCAAACCGGGACAGGGTCCCACCAAGAGACCCAGTACTTC. Amino acids: CASQTGTGSHQETQYF.

Here the CDR3 reads CASSYPSDERNYEQYF. Written as DNA, the CDR3 is TGTGCCAGCAGTTACCCTAGCGACGAAAGGAACTACGAGCAGTACTTC. The rearrangement links TRBV6-2 or TRBV6-3 to TRBJ2-7; D might be TRBD2 (6 bases). Germline V gives CDR1 MNHEY, CDR2 SVGEGT. This CDR3 region has 16 residues. The V end lost 2 bases, the J end lost 3 bases, and 17 bases lay between the germline ends.

This clone has a handful of counts. The rearrangement joins TRBV9 to TRBJ1-3; no clear D gene. The CDR3 runs to 13 residues. The V gene lost 3 bases and the J gene lost 0 bases, with 4 bases spanning the gap. Germline CDR1 reads SGDLS; CDR2 reads YYNGEE. This CDR3 reads CASSGLSGNTIYF. The CDR3 bases are TGTGCCAGCAGCGGACTCTCTGGAAACACCATATATTTT.

This rearrangement joins TRBV18 to TRBJ1-2, with TRBD1 matching over 11 bases. Germline-derived CDR1 and CDR2 are KGHSH and LQKENI. The CDR3 runs to 17 residues. The J segment lost 6 bases and the V segment lost 0 bases, leaving 9 bases of the junction unmatched. As DNA, the CDR3 is TGTGCCAGCTCACCACCGATATGGACAGGGGGCGAAGATGGCTACACCTTC. Amino acids: CASSPPIWTGGEDGYTF.

The rearrangement links TRBV28 to TRBJ1-6, with D possibly TRBD1 on 6 matching bases. Germline loops: CDR1 MDHEN, CDR2 SYDVKM. The length of the CDR3 is 15 residues. V lost 6 bases to trimming and J lost 7 bases, with 16 bases between them. The CDR3 loop is CASRQGGQINSPLHF. The DNA of the CDR3 is TGTGCCAGCAGACAAGGGGGACAAATAAATTCACCCCTCCACTTT.

The CDR3 reads CASSGHQSSGRAVNEQFF. The CDR3 nucleotides read TGTGCCAGCAGTGGTCATCAATCTAGCGGGAGGGCCGTCAATGAGCAGTTCTTC. The rearrangement uses TRBV2 and TRBJ2-1; 12 positions agree with TRBD2. This CDR3 has 18 residues. Per germline, CDR1 SNHLY and CDR2 FYNNEI. The trim removed 4 bases at V and 6 bases at J, leaving 13 bases unmatched.